Listed below are T cell receptor beta chains from one sample, sequenced in a study of cytomegalovirus exposure and HLA in healthy donors. Method: immunoSEQ multiplex PCR; TCRdb's copy keeps in-frame clones and lacks some. This sample has under 200,000 clones, with approximately 80% found just once. Material: PBMCs. The receptors were sampled from a man younger than 40 in good health and CMV-seropositive. CDR3s include the opening cysteine and the closing phenylalanine or tryptophan. The D gene is left open where the match is weak. Clone size is shown for a subset of rows, as once, few, many or a class of expanded clone.

clone size: NA
J gene: TRBJ1-2
D gene: TRBD1
V gene: TRBV6-5
CDR3 DNA: TGTGCCAGCAGTTACGACAGGGGCCGCGGCTACACCTTC
CDR3 protein: CASSYDRGRGYTF

clone size: NA
J gene: TRBJ2-3
D gene: TRBD1
V gene: TRBV9
CDR3 DNA: TGTGCCAGCAGCGCCGGACAGGAGAAAACAGATACGCAGTATTTT
CDR3 protein: CASSAGQEKTDTQYF

clone size: NA
J gene: TRBJ2-7
D gene: TRBD1
V gene: TRBV5-6
CDR3 DNA: TGTGCCAGCAGCCAAAGGGGGCGCTTGGGATTAGAGCAGTACTTC
CDR3 protein: CASSQRGRLGLEQYF

clone size: NA
J gene: TRBJ2-7
D gene: TRBD1
V gene: TRBV6-5
CDR3 DNA: TGTGCCAGCAGTTACAGGGGGCAATATCCTTACGAGCAGTACTTC
CDR3 protein: CASSYRGQYPYEQYF

clone size: NA
J gene: TRBJ2-7
D gene: NA
V gene: TRBV4-1
CDR3 DNA: TGCGCCAGCAGCCAAGAAGTCACAGAGTTATACTACGAGCAGTACTTC
CDR3 protein: CASSQEVTELYYEQYF

clone size: NA
J gene: TRBJ1-6
D gene: NA
V gene: TRBV27
CDR3 DNA: TGTGCCAGCAGACAACCAGGGGTTCCCGTGGCCAATTCACCCCTCCACTTT
CDR3 protein: CASRQPGVPVANSPLHF

clone size: NA
J gene: TRBJ2-7
D gene: TRBD2
V gene: TRBV11-2
CDR3 DNA: TGTGCCAGCAGATCTAGCGGGGGATCCTACGAGCAGTACTTC
CDR3 protein: CASRSSGGSYEQYF

clone size: NA
J gene: TRBJ1-5
D gene: NA
V gene: TRBV28
CDR3 DNA: TGTGCCAGCAGAGCCCCAGCGCCTAAACAGCCCCAGCATTTT
CDR3 protein: CASRAPAPKQPQHF

clone size: NA
J gene: TRBJ2-1
D gene: TRBD2
V gene: TRBV11-2
CDR3 DNA: TGTGCCAGCAGACTATACTCCGGGACTAACAATGAGCAGTTCTTC
CDR3 protein: CASRLYSGTNNEQFF

clone size: NA
J gene: TRBJ1-1
D gene: TRBD1
V gene: TRBV14
CDR3 DNA: TGTGCCAGCAGCCAAGTTGCAGGGGGCAACACTGAAGCTTTCTTT
CDR3 protein: CASSQVAGGNTEAFF

clone size: NA
J gene: TRBJ1-1
D gene: TRBD1
V gene: TRBV28
CDR3 DNA: TGTGCCAGCAGCCGACAGGGGGTGGGCACTGAAGCTTTCTTT
CDR3 protein: CASSRQGVGTEAFF

clone size: NA
J gene: TRBJ1-6
D gene: NA
V gene: TRBV19
CDR3 DNA: TGTGCCAGTAGGTTCGCAGGCGGGAATTCACCCCTCCACTTT
CDR3 protein: CASRFAGGNSPLHF

clone size: NA
J gene: TRBJ1-1
D gene: TRBD1
V gene: TRBV7-2
CDR3 DNA: TGTGCCAGCAGCTTAGTTGAGGGGGCAGGAACTGAAGCTTTCTTT
CDR3 protein: CASSLVEGAGTEAFF

clone size: NA
J gene: TRBJ1-6
D gene: TRBD1
V gene: TRBV6-5
CDR3 DNA: TGTGCCAGCCCTTTTCCAGACAGGGTGAATTCACCCCTCCACTTT
CDR3 protein: CASPFPDRVNSPLHF

clone size: once
J gene: TRBJ1-3
D gene: NA
V gene: TRBV2
CDR3 DNA: TGTGCCAGCAGTGTCCTCCCAGGGCAGGACGGAAACACCATATATTTT
CDR3 protein: CASSVLPGQDGNTIYF

clone size: few
J gene: TRBJ1-1
D gene: TRBD1
V gene: TRBV2
CDR3 DNA: TGTGCCAGCAGGTCCCGGGACAGGGGTCGCGGCACTGAAGCTTTCTTT
CDR3 protein: CASRSRDRGRGTEAFF

clone size: NA
J gene: TRBJ2-5
D gene: NA
V gene: TRBV28
CDR3 DNA: TGTGCCAGCAGTCCCCCCTGGACAGAAGAGACCCAGTACTTC
CDR3 protein: CASSPPWTEETQYF

clone size: NA
J gene: TRBJ2-5
D gene: NA
V gene: TRBV2
CDR3 DNA: TGTGCCACTTTAACCAGGGAAGAGACCCAGTACTTC
CDR3 protein: CATLTREETQYF

clone size: NA
J gene: TRBJ1-6
D gene: NA
V gene: TRBV7-3
CDR3 DNA: TGTGCCAGCAGCTTAAGTACGGATTCACCCCTCCACTTT
CDR3 protein: CASSLSTDSPLHF

clone size: NA
J gene: TRBJ2-7
D gene: TRBD1
V gene: TRBV7-2
CDR3 DNA: TGTGCCAGCAGCCACGACAGGGGCAGAGACGAGCAGTACTTC
CDR3 protein: CASSHDRGRDEQYF

clone size: NA
J gene: TRBJ1-4
D gene: TRBD1
V gene: TRBV4-1
CDR3 DNA: TGCGCCAGCAGCCAAGATAAGGCCAGGGGGTTTGAAAAACTGTTTTTT
CDR3 protein: CASSQDKARGFEKLFF

clone size: NA
J gene: TRBJ1-6
D gene: NA
V gene: TRBV6-5
CDR3 DNA: TGTGCCAGCAGTTCCACACATTCAGCGTCTTCACCCCTCCACTTT
CDR3 protein: CASSSTHSASSPLHF

clone size: NA
J gene: TRBJ1-4
D gene: NA
V gene: TRBV7-9
CDR3 DNA: TGTGCCAGCAGCTACTTTCGTGAAAAACTGTTTTTT
CDR3 protein: CASSYFREKLFF

clone size: NA
J gene: TRBJ2-7
D gene: NA
V gene: TRBV29-1
CDR3 DNA: TGCAGCGTTGCGGACACGTCCTACGAGCAGTACTTC
CDR3 protein: CSVADTSYEQYF

clone size: NA
J gene: TRBJ1-5
D gene: NA
V gene: TRBV6-6
CDR3 DNA: TGTGCCAGCAGTTTTGAGGCGCATCAGCCCCAGCATTTT
CDR3 protein: CASSFEAHQPQHF

clone size: few
J gene: TRBJ2-2
D gene: NA
V gene: TRBV7-3
CDR3 DNA: TGTGCCAGCAGCTTACTCCTCCACACCGGGGAGCTGTTTTTT
CDR3 protein: CASSLLLHTGELFF

clone size: NA
J gene: TRBJ2-3
D gene: TRBD2
V gene: TRBV15
CDR3 DNA: TGTGCCACCAGCAGAGGGGCGGGGGGCACAGATACGCAGTATTTT
CDR3 protein: CATSRGAGGTDTQYF

clone size: NA
J gene: TRBJ2-3
D gene: TRBD2
V gene: TRBV29-1
CDR3 DNA: TGCAGCGTTGACGGCCTAGCGGGGGTGAGCACAGATACGCAGTATTTT
CDR3 protein: CSVDGLAGVSTDTQYF

clone size: NA
J gene: TRBJ2-7
D gene: NA
V gene: TRBV2
CDR3 DNA: TGTGCCAGCAGTGATATGGACAGTACCTACGAGCAGTACTTC
CDR3 protein: CASSDMDSTYEQYF

clone size: NA
J gene: TRBJ1-3
D gene: NA
V gene: TRBV29-1
CDR3 DNA: TGCAGCGTCCAGGGCACTGGAAACACCATATATTTT
CDR3 protein: CSVQGTGNTIYF

clone size: NA
J gene: TRBJ2-5
D gene: TRBD2
V gene: TRBV28
CDR3 DNA: TGTGCCAGCAGTTTATTGGCTAGCGGGAGGGAGACCCAGTACTTC
CDR3 protein: CASSLLASGRETQYF

clone size: once
J gene: TRBJ2-7
D gene: NA
V gene: TRBV27
CDR3 DNA: TGTGCCAGCAGTTTGCGGCCAGGGGATGGTCACGAGCAGTACTTC
CDR3 protein: CASSLRPGDGHEQYF

clone size: NA
J gene: TRBJ2-7
D gene: TRBD1
V gene: TRBV6-1
CDR3 DNA: TGTGCCAGCAGTGGGGGGACAGGGGGCTACCACGAGCAGTACTTC
CDR3 protein: CASSGGTGGYHEQYF

clone size: NA
J gene: TRBJ2-5
D gene: NA
V gene: TRBV6-1
CDR3 DNA: TGTGCCAGCAGTGAGTTAGGGGGTTCCGTAGAGACCCAGTACTTC
CDR3 protein: CASSELGGSVETQYF

clone size: NA
J gene: TRBJ1-3
D gene: NA
V gene: TRBV7-9
CDR3 DNA: TGTGCCAGCAGCGCCGACAGGACCTCTGGAAACACCATATATTTT
CDR3 protein: CASSADRTSGNTIYF

clone size: NA
J gene: TRBJ2-3
D gene: NA
V gene: TRBV18
CDR3 DNA: TGTGCCAGCTCACTACGCCGGGACATCCTAACAGATACGCAGTATTTT
CDR3 protein: CASSLRRDILTDTQYF

clone size: NA
J gene: TRBJ2-7
D gene: TRBD1
V gene: TRBV9
CDR3 DNA: TGTGCCAGCAGCGTAGACGGGACAGGGGTTTTGTACGAGCAGTACTTC
CDR3 protein: CASSVDGTGVLYEQYF

clone size: NA
J gene: TRBJ2-7
D gene: NA
V gene: TRBV11-1
CDR3 DNA: TGTGCCAGCTGTCCGTCGACAACTTACGAGCAGTACTTC
CDR3 protein: CASCPSTTYEQYF

clone size: once
J gene: TRBJ2-3
D gene: NA
V gene: TRBV6-6
CDR3 DNA: TGTGCCAGCAGTTACGGGGGCGGCACAGATACGCAGTATTTT
CDR3 protein: CASSYGGGTDTQYF

clone size: NA
J gene: TRBJ2-5
D gene: NA
V gene: TRBV5-1
CDR3 DNA: TGCGCCAGCAGACTCGGCGAGGTCACGTCCGAGTACTTC
CDR3 protein: CASRLGEVTSEYF

clone size: NA
J gene: TRBJ2-1
D gene: NA
V gene: TRBV2
CDR3 DNA: TGTGCCAGCACCAAATCCCAGTCCTACAATGAGCAGTTCTTC
CDR3 protein: CASTKSQSYNEQFF

clone size: NA
J gene: TRBJ2-7
D gene: NA
V gene: TRBV9
CDR3 DNA: TGTGCCAGCAGCGTAGCTGGGCAGACCTACGAGCAGTACTTC
CDR3 protein: CASSVAGQTYEQYF